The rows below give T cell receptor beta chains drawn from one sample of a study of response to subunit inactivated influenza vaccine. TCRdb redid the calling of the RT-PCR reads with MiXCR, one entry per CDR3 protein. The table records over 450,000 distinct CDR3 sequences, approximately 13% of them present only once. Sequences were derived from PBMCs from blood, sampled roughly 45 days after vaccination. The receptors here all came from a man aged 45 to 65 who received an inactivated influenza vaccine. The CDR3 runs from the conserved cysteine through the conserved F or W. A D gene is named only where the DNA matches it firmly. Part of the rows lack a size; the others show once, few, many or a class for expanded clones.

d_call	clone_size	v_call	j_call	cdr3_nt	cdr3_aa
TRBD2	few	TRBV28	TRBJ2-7	TGTGCCAGCAGGCCGTCGGGGACTAGCGGGAGAAGCGAGCAGTACTTC	CASRPSGTSGRSEQYF
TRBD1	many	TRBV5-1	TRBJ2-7	TGCGCCAGCAGCTTAAGAGGTGGGACAGTCTCAACGGGGGAGCAGTACTTC	CASSLRGGTVSTGEQYF
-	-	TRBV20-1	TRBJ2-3	TGCAGTGCTGGGTACAGGGATACGCAGTATTTT	CSAGYRDTQYF
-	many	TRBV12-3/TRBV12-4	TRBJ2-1	TGTGCCAGCAGTTCCGGGACAAGCTCCTACAATGAGCAGTTCTTC	CASSSGTSSYNEQFF
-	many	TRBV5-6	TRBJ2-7	TGTGCCAGCAGCTTGGGTTTTCGGACGAACACCTACGAGCAGTACTTC	CASSLGFRTNTYEQYF
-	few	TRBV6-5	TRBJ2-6	TGTGCCAGCAGTTCGTCGCAGGGTACTAACAACGTCCTGACTTTC	CASSSSQGTNNVLTF
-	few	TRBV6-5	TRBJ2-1	TGTGCCAGCAGTTGGATTACAGGGAACTCCTACAATGAGCAGTTCTTC	CASSWITGNSYNEQFF
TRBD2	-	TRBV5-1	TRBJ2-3	TGCGCCAGCAGCTTACTTAGCGGGGGGAAGCAGTATTTT	CASSLLSGGKQYF
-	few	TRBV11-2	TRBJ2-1	TGTGCCAGCAGCCTCAGTCCCGGGAAGGGCAATGAGCAGTTCTTC	CASSLSPGKGNEQFF
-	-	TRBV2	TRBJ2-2	TGTGCCAGCAGTGAGGTTACCGGGGAGCTGTTTTTT	CASSEVTGELFF
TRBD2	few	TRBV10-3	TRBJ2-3	TGTGCCATCAGGCCGCGGGGGGGAACAGATACGCAGTATTTT	CAIRPRGGTDTQYF
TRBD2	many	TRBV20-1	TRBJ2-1	TGCAGAGCCGGGACTAGCGGAGGCCGGCAGTTCTTC	CRAGTSGGRQFF
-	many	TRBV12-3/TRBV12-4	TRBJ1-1	TGTGCCAGCCGTTTGGGAGGGGGTGAAGCTTTCTTT	CASRLGGGEAFF
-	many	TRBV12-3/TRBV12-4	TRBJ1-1	TGTGCCAGCAGTTTACGAGGAGGGCGCACTGAAGCTTTCTTT	CASSLRGGRTEAFF
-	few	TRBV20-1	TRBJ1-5	TGCAGTGCCCCGGAGCCCGGAGGCCAGCCCCAGCATTTT	CSAPEPGGQPQHF
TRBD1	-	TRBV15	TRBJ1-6	TGTGCCACCAGAGGACCGTTTGGGACAGGGAATTCACCCCTCCACTTT	CATRGPFGTGNSPLHF
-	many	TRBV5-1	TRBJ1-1	TGCGCCAGCAGCTCCGGACAGCGACTCACTGAAGCTTTCTTT	CASSSGQRLTEAFF
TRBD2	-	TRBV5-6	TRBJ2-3	TGTGCCAGCAGCTTGGCGGGGGGGTCCATACCGCAGTATTTT	CASSLAGGSIPQYF
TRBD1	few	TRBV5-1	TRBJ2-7	TGCGCCAGCAGCTTTGGACAGGGGAGATCCTACGAGCAGTACTTC	CASSFGQGRSYEQYF
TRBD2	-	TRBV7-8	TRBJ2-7	TGTGCCAGCACCCCGGGGGGGGACGAGCAGTACTTC	CASTPGGDEQYF
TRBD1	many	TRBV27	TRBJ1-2	TGTGCCAGCAAACGGACAGGGGGGTATGGCTACACCTTC	CASKRTGGYGYTF
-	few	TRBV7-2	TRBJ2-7	TGTGCCAGCAGCACCCCAGCGGCCTCCTACGAGCAGTACTTC	CASSTPAASYEQYF
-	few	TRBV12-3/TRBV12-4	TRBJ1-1	TGTGCCAGCAGCCCCATCATGAACACTGAAGCTTTCTTT	CASSPIMNTEAFF
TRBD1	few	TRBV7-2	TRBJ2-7	TGTGCCAGCAGCCTAAACGGACAGGGTTTGTACGAGCAGTACTTC	CASSLNGQGLYEQYF
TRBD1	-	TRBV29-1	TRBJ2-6	TGCAGCGTGGGACAGGGTCAGTCTGGGGCCAACGTCCTGACTTTC	CSVGQGQSGANVLTF
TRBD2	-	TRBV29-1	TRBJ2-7	TGCAGCGTTGCCCGGGAGGGAAACTACGAGCAGTACTTC	CSVAREGNYEQYF
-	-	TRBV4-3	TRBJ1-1	TGCGCCAGCAGCCAAGATAGGGAATCGACTGAAGCTTTCTTT	CASSQDRESTEAFF
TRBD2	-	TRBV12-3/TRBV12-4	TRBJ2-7	TGTGCCAGCGCAACTAGCGGGGGAGTTCAGGAGCAGTACTTC	CASATSGGVQEQYF
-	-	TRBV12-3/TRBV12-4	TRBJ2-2	TGTGCCAGCAGTTTTTCAGGCTCCGGGGAGCTGTTTTTT	CASSFSGSGELFF
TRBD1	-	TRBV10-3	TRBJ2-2	TGTGCCATCAGTGCGCAGGGGGACGTCGCCGGGGAGCTGTTTTTT	CAISAQGDVAGELFF
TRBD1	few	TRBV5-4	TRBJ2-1	TGTGCCAGCAGGAGGGGCGGGACAGGGGCCTACAATGAGCAGTTCTTC	CASRRGGTGAYNEQFF
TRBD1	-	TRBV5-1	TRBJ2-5	TGCGCCAGCAGCGAGAGGAGGACAGGGCCTGAGAGGACCCAGTACTTC	CASSERRTGPERTQYF
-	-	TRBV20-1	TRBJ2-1	TGCAGTGCTAGAGGCTCCTATTCCGCTCCACTGGAGGGCCCGGGGCGGTTCTTC	CSARGSYSAPLEGPGRFF
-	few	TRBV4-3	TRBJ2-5	TGCGCCAGCAGCCTAACAGTAAATCCAGAGACCCAGTACTTC	CASSLTVNPETQYF
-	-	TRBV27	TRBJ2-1	TGTGCCAGCAGTGCCGTCACAGGGAACTCCTACAATGAGCAGTTCTTC	CASSAVTGNSYNEQFF
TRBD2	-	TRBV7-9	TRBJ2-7	TGTGCCAGCAGCGCAGAGGGAGGGGTGGGCGAGCAGTACTTC	CASSAEGGVGEQYF
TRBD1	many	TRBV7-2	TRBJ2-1	TGTGCCAGCAGCTTAGGGGACAGGGTGGACAATGAGCAGTTCTTC	CASSLGDRVDNEQFF
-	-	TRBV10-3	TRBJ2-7	TGTGCCCGCCAGGGGAGGCCAGGATCCTACGAGCAGTACTTC	CARQGRPGSYEQYF
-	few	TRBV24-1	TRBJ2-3	TGTGCCACCAGTGCCCTAGCTCAAGATACGCAGTATTTT	CATSALAQDTQYF
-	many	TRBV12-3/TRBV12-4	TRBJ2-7	TGTGCCAGCAGTTCCGGGACGGAATCCTACGAGCAGTACTTC	CASSSGTESYEQYF
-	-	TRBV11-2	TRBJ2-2	TGTGCCAGCAGCTCCCGCCCGAGCGGAACGAACACCGGGGAGCTGTTTTTT	CASSSRPSGTNTGELFF